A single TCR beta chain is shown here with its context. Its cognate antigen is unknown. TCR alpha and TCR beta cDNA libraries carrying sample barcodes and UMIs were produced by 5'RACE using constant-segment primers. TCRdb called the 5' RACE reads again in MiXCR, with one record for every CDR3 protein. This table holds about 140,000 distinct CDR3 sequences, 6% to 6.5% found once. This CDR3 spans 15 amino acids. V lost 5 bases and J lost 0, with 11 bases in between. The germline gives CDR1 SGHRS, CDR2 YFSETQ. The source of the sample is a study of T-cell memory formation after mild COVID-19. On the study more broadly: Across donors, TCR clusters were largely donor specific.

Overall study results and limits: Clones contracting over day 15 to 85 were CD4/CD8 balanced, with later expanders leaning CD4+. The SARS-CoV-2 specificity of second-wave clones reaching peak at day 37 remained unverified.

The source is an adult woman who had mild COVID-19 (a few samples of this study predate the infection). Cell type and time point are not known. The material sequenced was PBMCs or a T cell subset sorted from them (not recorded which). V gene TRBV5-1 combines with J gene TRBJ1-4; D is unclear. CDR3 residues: CASSLRTATNEKLFF. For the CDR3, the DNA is TGCGCCAGCAGTCTCCGGACGGCAACTAATGAAAAACTGTTTTTT.